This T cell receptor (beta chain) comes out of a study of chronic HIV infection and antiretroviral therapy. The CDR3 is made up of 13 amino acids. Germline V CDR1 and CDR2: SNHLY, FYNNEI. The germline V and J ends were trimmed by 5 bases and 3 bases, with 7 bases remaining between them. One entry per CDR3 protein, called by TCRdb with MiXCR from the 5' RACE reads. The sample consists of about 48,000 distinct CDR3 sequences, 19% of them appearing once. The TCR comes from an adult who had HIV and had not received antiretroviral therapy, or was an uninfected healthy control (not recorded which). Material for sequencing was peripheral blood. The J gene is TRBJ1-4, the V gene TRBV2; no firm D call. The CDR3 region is CASSPTPNEKLFF. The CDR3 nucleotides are TGTGCCAGCAGTCCTACCCCTAATGAAAAACTGTTTTTT. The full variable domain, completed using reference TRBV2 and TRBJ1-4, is EPEVTQTPSHQVTQMGQEVILRCVPISNHLYFYWYRQILGQKVEFLVSFYNNEISEKSEIFDDQFSVERPDGSNFTLKIRSTKLEDSAMYFCASSPTPNEKLFFGSGTQLSVL.